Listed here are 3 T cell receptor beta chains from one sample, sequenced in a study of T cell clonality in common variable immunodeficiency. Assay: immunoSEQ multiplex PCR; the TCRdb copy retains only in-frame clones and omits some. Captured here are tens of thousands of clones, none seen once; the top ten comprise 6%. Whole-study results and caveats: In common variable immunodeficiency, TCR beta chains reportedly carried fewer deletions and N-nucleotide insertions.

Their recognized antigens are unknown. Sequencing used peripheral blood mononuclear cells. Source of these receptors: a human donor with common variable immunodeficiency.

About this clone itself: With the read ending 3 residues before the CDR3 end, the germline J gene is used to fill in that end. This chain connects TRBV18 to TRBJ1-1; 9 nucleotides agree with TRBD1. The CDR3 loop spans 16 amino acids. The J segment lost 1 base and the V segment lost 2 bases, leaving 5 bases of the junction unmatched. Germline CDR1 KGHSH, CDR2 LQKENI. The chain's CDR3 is CASSPYPTGGNTEAFF. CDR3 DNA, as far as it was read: TGTGCCAGCTCACCATACCCGACAGGGGGGAACACTGAA.

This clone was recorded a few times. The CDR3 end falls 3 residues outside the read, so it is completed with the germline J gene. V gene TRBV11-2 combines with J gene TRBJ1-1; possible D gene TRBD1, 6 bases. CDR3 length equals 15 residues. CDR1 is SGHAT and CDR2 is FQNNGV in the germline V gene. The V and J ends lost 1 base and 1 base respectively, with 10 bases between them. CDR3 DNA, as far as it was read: TGTGCCAGCAGCTTAGGACGGGGGGCGAACACTGAA. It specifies CASSLGRGANTE. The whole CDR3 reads CASSLGRGANTEAFF.

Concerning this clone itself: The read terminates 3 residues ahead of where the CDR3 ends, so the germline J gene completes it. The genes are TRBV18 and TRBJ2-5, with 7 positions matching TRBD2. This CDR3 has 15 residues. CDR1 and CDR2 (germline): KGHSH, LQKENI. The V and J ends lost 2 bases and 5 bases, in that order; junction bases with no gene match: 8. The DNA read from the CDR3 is TGTGCCAGCTCACCAGTCAGCCGAGCGGGGGAGACC. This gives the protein CASSPVSRAGET. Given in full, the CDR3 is CASSPVSRAGETQYF.